This TCR beta chain was retrieved from a study of cytomegalovirus exposure and HLA in healthy donors. Both 60 Vbeta primers and 13 Jbeta primers went into the PCR. The data were produced by immunoSEQ multiplex PCR, yet TCRdb's version contains in-frame clones alone and is incomplete. The table lists roughly 150,000 clones, about three quarters of them singletons. Study-level findings and limits: The study reported that TCR beta sequences accurately predicted HLA-A and HLA-B alleles in most subjects. A later analysis linked a missense variant in DCLRE1C to the trimming of TCR beta V and J genes. Sequence variants that were highly shared formed a cluster that was likely a sequencing artifact.

CDR1 is SGHDT, CDR2 YYEEEE, per germline. Trimming cost V 1 base and J 8 bases; bases outside gene matches: 7. The CDR3 loop spans 14 amino acids. Turning to this clone: Its antigen is as yet unknown.

Sequences were obtained from PBMCs. The source is a woman in her forties in good health and CMV-seropositive. The gene calls are TRBV5-6 and TRBJ1-1; 8 bases match TRBD1. CDR3 bases: TGTGCCAGCAGCTTGCCGGGACAGGTTGACGAAGCTTTCTTT. Protein product: CASSLPGQVDEAFF.